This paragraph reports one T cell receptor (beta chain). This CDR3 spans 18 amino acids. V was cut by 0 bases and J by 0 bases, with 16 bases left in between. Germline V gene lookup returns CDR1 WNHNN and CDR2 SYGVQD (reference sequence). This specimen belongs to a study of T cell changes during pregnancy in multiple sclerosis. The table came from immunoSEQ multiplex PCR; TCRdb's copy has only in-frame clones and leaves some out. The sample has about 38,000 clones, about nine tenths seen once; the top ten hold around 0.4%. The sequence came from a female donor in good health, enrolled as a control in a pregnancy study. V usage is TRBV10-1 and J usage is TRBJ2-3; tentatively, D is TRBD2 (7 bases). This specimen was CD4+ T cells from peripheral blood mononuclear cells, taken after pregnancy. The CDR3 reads CASSESTRRGPSTDTQYF. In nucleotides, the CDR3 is TGCGCCAGCAGTGAGTCGACTCGGCGGGGGCCTAGCACAGATACGCAGTATTTT.